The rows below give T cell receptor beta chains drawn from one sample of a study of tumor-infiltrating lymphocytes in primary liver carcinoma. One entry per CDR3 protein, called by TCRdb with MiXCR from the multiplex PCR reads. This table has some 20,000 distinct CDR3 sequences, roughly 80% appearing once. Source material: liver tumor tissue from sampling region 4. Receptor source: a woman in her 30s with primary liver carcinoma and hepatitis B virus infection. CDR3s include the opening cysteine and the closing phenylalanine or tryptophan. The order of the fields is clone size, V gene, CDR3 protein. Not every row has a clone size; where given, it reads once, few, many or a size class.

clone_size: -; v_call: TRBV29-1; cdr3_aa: CGAAGTRGSTDTQYF
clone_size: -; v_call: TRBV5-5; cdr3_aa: CARSLDVSNAHLHF
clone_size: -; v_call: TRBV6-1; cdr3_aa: CASSERFLILRSNYGYIF
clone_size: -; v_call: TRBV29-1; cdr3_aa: CSFETGSTEALF
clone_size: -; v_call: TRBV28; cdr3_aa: CASSLRGRYEQYF
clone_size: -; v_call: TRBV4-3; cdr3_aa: CASSQGRWTGLEQYF
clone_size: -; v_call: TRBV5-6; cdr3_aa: CASSLVGGSYEHYF
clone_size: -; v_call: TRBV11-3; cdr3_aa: CASSQLAGVGYEQYF
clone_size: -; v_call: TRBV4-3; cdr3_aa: CASSQDAGSFYDEQSF
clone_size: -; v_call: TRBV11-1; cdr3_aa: CASSLGNISEQYF
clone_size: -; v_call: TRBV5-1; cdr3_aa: CASTKTWEYDTQYF
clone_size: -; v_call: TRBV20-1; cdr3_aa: CSASLAETSTDTQYF
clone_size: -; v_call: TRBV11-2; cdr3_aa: CASSTRDRGRKRWSNIEAFF
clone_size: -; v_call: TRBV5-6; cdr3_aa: CVSTLRTGLSQYF
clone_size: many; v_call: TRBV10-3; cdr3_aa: CAIAPLYRDRGGMNAEAFF
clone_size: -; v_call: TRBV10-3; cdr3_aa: CAIGSGTTHNEQFF
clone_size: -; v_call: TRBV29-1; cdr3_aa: CRGETGSTEAFF
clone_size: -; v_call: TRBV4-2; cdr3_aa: CPSSQDREKPFF
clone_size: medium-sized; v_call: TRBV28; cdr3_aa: CASSPSGHPMPYEQYF
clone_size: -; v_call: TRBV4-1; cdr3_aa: CASSEDPGATGDLFF
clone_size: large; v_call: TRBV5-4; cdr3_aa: CASSRTEPGNTIYF
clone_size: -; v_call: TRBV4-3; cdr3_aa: CASSQDLGGMNGYTF
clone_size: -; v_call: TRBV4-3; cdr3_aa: CPSSQNWGRVNGYTF
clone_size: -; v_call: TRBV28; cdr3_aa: CANRNTQGRSYTF
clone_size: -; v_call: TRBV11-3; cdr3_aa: CASSLGQPNGQFF
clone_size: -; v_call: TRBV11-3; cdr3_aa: CASSRWDRDYSYDQCF
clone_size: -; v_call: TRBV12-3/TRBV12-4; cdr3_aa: CVSCYGLWGYNEQFF
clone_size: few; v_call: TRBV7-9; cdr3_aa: CTSSLAGLYF
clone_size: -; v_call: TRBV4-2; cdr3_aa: CASSQDGEQVFF
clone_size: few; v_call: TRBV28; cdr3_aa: CASSQWDRGLTGKLFF
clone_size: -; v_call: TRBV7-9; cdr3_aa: CAGSVQGHYGYTF
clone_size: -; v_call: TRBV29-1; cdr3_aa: CSVVHWDGDYTF
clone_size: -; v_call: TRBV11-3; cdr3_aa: CASIFKRSYNPPLHF
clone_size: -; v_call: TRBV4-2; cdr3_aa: CASWQDRETQYF
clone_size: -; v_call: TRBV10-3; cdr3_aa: CGISESATRQETRYF
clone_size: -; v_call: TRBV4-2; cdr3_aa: CASSQEHLGKGGPCEQYF
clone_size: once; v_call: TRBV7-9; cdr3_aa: CASSLVNSCHSPLHF
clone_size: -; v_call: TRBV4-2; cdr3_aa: CARSQEHLGRGGSREQYF
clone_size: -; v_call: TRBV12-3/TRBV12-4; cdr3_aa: CVSRMSGISGLEQFF
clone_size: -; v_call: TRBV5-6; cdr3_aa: CDGSLASRVTEELFF
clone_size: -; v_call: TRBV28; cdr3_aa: CVSSSGTTNEKLFF
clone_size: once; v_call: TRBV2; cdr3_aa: CVSSRRDRRTSSSYNEQFF
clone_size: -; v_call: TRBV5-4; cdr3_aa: CASSLDGHPPPTDMQYF
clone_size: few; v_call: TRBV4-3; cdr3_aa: CSSSLDWGRVNGYIF
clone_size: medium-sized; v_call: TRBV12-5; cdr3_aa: CATEQGSYNEQFF
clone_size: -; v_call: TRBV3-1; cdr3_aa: CSSSEQGNQPQHF
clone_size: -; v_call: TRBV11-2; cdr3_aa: CARSPDSQLNTGELFF
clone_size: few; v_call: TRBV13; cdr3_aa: CANSSGGQGLYEQYF
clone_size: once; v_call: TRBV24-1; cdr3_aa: CATSDVNDNEQFF
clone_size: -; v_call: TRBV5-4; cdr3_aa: CASKSGGGTQYF
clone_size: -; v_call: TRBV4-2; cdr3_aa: CASSPIEWRGNTEAFF
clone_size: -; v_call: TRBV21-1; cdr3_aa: CASSRESYKQYF
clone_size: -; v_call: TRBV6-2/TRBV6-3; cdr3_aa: CANGYGRVSYEQYF
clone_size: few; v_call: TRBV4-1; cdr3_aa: CASSQDYHNEQFF
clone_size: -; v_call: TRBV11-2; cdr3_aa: CASSSQGAPDAGELSF